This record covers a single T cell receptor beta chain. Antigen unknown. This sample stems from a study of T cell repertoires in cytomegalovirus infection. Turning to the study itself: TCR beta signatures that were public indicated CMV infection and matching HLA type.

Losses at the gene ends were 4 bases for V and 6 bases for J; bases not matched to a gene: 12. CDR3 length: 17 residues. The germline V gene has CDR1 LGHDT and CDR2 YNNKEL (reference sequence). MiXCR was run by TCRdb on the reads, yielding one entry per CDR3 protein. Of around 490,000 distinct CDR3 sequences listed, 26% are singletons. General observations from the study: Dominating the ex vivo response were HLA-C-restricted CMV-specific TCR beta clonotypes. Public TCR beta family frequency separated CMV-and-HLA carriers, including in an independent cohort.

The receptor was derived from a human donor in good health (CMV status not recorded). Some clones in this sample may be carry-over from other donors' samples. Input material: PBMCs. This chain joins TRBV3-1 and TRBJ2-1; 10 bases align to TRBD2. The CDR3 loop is CASSPPFLAGGRNEQFF. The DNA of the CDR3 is TGTGCCAGCAGCCCTCCCTTTTTAGCGGGAGGCCGCAATGAGCAGTTCTTC.